This T cell receptor (beta chain) emerged from a study of blood T cells in healthy people across ages. This clonotype was seen a handful of times. PCR was performed a second time for about 6 to 12 cycles using a sample-barcoded 5' primer and a J-beta primer mix. Each CDR3 protein gets one entry after TCRdb re-called the 5' RACE reads with MiXCR. The sample has about 1,600,000 distinct CDR3 sequences, around 42% seen once. The trim removed 4 bases at V and 0 bases at J, leaving 11 bases unmatched. Germline assignment: CDR1 SGHRS and CDR2 YFSETQ. There are 17 residues in the CDR3. The sequence was obtained from a woman younger than 35 in good health. This chain joins TRBV5-1 and TRBJ2-3; 7 bases fit TRBD2. The sample comprised blood. The CDR3: CASSRGLGDFSTDTQYF. CDR3 DNA sequence: TGCGCCAGCAGCCGTGGACTAGGCGACTTTAGCACAGATACGCAGTATTTT. Based on the CDR3 plus reference TRBV5-1 and TRBJ2-3, the full variable domain is KAGVTQTPRYLIKTRGQQVTLSCSPISGHRSVSWYQQTPGQGLQFLFEYFSETQRNKGNFPGRFSGRQFSNSRSEMNVSTLELGDSALYLCASSRGLGDFSTDTQYFGPGTRLTVL.